The present TCR beta chain was sequenced within a study of STAT5B mutations in CD4+ large granular lymphocyte leukemia. Buffy coats from healthy blood donors served as controls. The assay was immunoSEQ multiplex PCR, and TCRdb's table has in-frame clones only and misses some. The table has approximately 27,000 clones, about 76% seen once. Specimen: CD4+ T cells from blood buffy coats. This receptor was identified in a human donor in good health.

The CDR3 protein is CASSFEGGIYEQYF. DNA of the CDR3: TGCGCCAGCAGCTTTGAAGGGGGCATATACGAGCAGTACTTC. J is TRBJ2-7 and V is TRBV5-1; 7 bases align to TRBD1. V gave up 2 bases and J gave up 4 bases; unmatched junction bases: 6. The CDR3 consists of 14 residues. Germline CDR1 reads SGHRS; CDR2 reads YFSETQ.